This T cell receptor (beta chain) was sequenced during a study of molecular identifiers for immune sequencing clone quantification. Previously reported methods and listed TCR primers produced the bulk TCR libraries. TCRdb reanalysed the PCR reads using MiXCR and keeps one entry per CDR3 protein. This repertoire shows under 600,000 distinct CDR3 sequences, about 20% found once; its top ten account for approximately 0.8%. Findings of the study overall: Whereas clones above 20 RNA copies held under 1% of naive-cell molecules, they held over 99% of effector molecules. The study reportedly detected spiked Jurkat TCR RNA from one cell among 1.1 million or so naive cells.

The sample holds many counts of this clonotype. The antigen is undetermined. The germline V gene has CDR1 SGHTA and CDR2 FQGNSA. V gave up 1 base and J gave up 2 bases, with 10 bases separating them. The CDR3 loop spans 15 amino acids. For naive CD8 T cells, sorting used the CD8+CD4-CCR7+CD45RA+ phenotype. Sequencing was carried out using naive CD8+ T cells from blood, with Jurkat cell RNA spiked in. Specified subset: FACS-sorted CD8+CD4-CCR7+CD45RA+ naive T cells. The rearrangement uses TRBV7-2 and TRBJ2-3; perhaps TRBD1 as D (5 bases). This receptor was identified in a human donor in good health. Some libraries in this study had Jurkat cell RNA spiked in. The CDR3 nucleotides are TGTGCCAGCAGCTTAGGAAGGGGCCCCACAGATACGCAGTATTTT. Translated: CASSLGRGPTDTQYF.